The subject of this entry is one T cell receptor (beta chain). One end of the junction is discordant with germline, which a read error may explain. The record originates from a study of blood T cells in healthy people across ages. PCR was performed a second time for about 6 to 11 cycles using a sample-barcoded 5' primer and a J-beta primer mix. Each cDNA molecule carried a tag from a template-switch adaptor that contained 12 random nucleotides. TCRdb reprocessed the 5' RACE reads with MiXCR, giving one entry per CDR3 protein. This sample carries about 930,000 distinct CDR3 sequences, almost 30% of them seen once, and the ten largest clones take 10%. CDR3 length: 16 residues. The germline V gene has CDR1 MGHDK and CDR2 SYGVNS. The same sample was also studied in work on T cells of mothers and their children.

V is TRBV25-1 and J is TRBJ2-2; TRBD1 aligns across 7 bases. This sequence originates from a woman aged 40 to 55 in good health. Sequencing used blood. The CDR3 protein is CASSSDGQENTGERFF. CDR3 bases: TGTGCCAGCAGTTCCGACGGACAGGAGAACACCGGGGAGCGGTTTTTT.